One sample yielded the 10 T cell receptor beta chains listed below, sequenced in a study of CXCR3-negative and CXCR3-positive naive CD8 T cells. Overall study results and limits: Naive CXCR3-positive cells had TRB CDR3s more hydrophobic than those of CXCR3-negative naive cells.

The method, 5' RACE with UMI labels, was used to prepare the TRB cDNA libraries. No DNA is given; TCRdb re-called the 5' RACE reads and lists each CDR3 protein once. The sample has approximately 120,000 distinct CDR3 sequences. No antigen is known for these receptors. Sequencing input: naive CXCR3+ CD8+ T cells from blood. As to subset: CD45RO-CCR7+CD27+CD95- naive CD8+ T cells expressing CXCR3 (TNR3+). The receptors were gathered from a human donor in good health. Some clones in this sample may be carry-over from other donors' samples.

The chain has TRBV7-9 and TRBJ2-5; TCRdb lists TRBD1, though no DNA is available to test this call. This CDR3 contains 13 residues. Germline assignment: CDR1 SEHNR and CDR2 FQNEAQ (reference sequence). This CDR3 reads CASSPPAPWAQYF. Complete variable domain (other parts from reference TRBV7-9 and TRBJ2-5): DTGVSQNPRHKITKRGQNVTFRCDPISEHNRLYWYRQTLGQGPEFLTYFQNEAQLEKSRLLSDRFSAERPKGSFSTLEIQRTEQGDSAMYLCASSPPAPWAQYFGPGTRLLVL.

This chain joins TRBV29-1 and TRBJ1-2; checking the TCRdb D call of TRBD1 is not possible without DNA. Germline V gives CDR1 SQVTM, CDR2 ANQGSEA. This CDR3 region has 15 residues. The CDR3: CSVEDTPGIGYGYTF.

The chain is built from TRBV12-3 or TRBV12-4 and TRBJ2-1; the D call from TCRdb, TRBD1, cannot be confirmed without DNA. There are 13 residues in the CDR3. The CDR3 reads CASSFPGNNEQFF.

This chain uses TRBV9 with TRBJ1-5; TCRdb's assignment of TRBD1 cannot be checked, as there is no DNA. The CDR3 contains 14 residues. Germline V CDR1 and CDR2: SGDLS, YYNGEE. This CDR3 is CASSGQGQDQPQHF.

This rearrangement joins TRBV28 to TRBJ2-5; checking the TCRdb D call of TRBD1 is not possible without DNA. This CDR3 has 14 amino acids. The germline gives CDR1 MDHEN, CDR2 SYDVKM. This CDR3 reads CASSPIQGGETQYF.

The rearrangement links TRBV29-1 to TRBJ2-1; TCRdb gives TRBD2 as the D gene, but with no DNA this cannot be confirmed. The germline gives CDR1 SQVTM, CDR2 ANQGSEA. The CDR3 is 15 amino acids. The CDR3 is CSVEGTSGSYNEQFF.

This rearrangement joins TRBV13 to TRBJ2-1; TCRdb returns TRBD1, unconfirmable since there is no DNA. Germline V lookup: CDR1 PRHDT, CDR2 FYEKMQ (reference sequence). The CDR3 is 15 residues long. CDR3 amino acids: CASSLRGGLYNEQFF.

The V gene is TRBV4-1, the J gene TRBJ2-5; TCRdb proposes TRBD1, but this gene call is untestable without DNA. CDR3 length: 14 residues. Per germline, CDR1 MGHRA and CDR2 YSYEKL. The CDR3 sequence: CASSQVPGVGTQYF.

CDR3 region: CASSVGLAESYEQYF. This chain uses TRBV9 with TRBJ2-7; no DNA is available, so the TRBD2 call from TCRdb remains unchecked. CDR3 length: 15 amino acids. CDR1 is SGDLS and CDR2 is YYNGEE in the germline V gene.

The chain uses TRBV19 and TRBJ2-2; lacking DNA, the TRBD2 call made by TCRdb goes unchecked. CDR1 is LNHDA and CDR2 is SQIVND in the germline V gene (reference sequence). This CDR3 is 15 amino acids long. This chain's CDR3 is CASQRGSRGTGELFF.